The 8 T cell receptor beta chains given below trace back to one sample, sequenced in a study of cytomegalovirus exposure and HLA in healthy donors. PCR was performed using 60 Vbeta and 13 Jbeta primers. Repertoires were generated with immunoSEQ multiplex PCR, while TCRdb's copy carries only in-frame clones and drops some. The repertoire includes under 200,000 clones, roughly 77% of them detected once, and around 3.5% sits in the top ten. Specimen: PBMCs. The receptors come from a man in his forties in good health and CMV-seropositive.

This clone is a singleton in its sample. The genes are TRBV11-1 and TRBJ2-5; D not resolved. CDR1 and CDR2 from the germline V gene are SGHAT and FQDESV (reference sequence). There are 12 residues in the CDR3. The V end was cut by 5 bases, the J end by 5 bases, with 9 bases between. DNA for the CDR3: TGTGCCAGCAGCCCTAGAGTGGAGACCCAGTACTTC. This translates into CASSPRVETQYF.

This clone was seen a few times. The chain combines TRBV6-6 with TRBJ1-1, with D hard to call. CDR3 length: 14 residues. The V and J ends lost 2 bases and 4 bases respectively, with 11 bases between them. Germline V lookup: CDR1 MNHNY, CDR2 SVGAGI (reference sequence). The CDR3 is CASSYNPRSTEAFF. The CDR3 coding sequence is TGTGCCAGCAGTTACAACCCGAGGAGCACTGAAGCTTTCTTT.

The CDR3 DNA reads TGTGCCAGCAGAGAGCACAGGGGGGATTCCTACGAGCAGTACTTC. This sequence encodes CASREHRGDSYEQYF. This chain connects TRBV6-5 to TRBJ2-7, with 8 positions matching TRBD1. CDR3 size: 15 residues. V lost 6 bases to trimming and J lost 1 base; unmatched junction nucleotides: 8. The V gene's germline CDR1 is MNHEY and CDR2 SVGAGI.

The J gene is TRBJ2-2, the V gene TRBV6-7, with 7 bases identical to TRBD2. TRBV6-7 is given ORF status, its function remaining uncertain. V lost 11 bases, J lost 1 base, and 10 bases stayed unmatched. The length of the CDR3 is 15 residues. The CDR3 DNA reads as TGTGCCCAGAAGGCGGGAGAGGGGAACACCGGGGAGCTGTTTTTT. Its protein product is CAQKAGEGNTGELFF.

In DNA, the CDR3 is TGTGCCAGCAGCCACCCACAGGGGGCAGGTGGAAACACCATATATTTT. Amino acid sequence: CASSHPQGAGGNTIYF. The chain carries TRBV4-2 and TRBJ1-3; 9 nucleotides match TRBD1. Germline V gene sequence: CDR1 LGHNA, CDR2 YNFKEQ. Unmatched junction bases numbered 6, after V lost 3 bases and J lost 3 bases. The CDR3 covers 16 residues.

The chain couples TRBV11-2 to TRBJ1-4; D remains ambiguous. The CDR3 is made up of 12 amino acids. The V end was cut by 0 bases, the J end by 12 bases, with 8 bases between. Germline V CDR1 and CDR2: SGHAT, FQNNGV. The CDR3 DNA sequence: TGTGCCAGCAGCTTAGAGGGCAGAGAACTGTTTTTT. This encodes CASSLEGRELFF.

The CDR3: CASSITQGMNEQYF. The CDR3 DNA sequence: TGTGCCAGTAGTATTACGCAGGGGATGAACGAGCAGTACTTC. V gene TRBV19 combines with J gene TRBJ2-7; a possible D gene is TRBD1 (6 bases). The V and J ends lost 3 bases and 5 bases respectively, with 14 bases between them. The CDR3 extends over 14 amino acids. Germline CDR1 and CDR2: LNHDA and SQIVND (reference sequence).

This clone was detected only a few times. The J gene is TRBJ2-5, the V gene TRBV5-4, with 10 bases lining up with TRBD1. The CDR3 spans 17 residues. The V segment lost 0 bases and the J segment 6 bases; nucleotides outside the gene matches: 11. The germline CDR1 and CDR2 sequences are SGHNT and YYREEE (reference sequence). The CDR3 DNA sequence: TGTGCCAGCAGCTTGGGGCCCGGGACAGGGGCCTTAAAGACCCAGTACTTC. Encoded protein: CASSLGPGTGALKTQYF.